This T cell receptor (beta chain) originates from a study of blood T cell repertoires in COVID-19. Overall study context: In each case, the material was cDNA or gDNA derived from T cells, B-cell-depleted T cells, or PBMCs.

Libraries were prepared by immunoSEQ multiplex PCR; TCRdb keeps only in-frame clonotypes and omits some of them. The sample shows a few hundred thousand clones, around 86% of them seen only once. Germline V gives CDR1 MNHEY, CDR2 SMNVEV (reference sequence). The CDR3 spans 15 residues. J was trimmed by 4 bases and V by 8 bases; bases with no gene match: 12. What was sequenced was peripheral blood. The rearrangement links TRBV27 to TRBJ2-7; 9 nucleotides line up with TRBD1. The TCR comes from a man aged 25 to 45 who had recovered from COVID-19. CDR3 nucleotides: TGTGCCAGCGGGAAAGCGGGACAGGGCGTATACGAGCAGTACTTC. Protein sequence: CASGKAGQGVYEQYF.